Shown below are 2 T cell receptor beta chains from a single sample sequenced in a study of identical twins (dated by TCRdb to the mid-2010s). Receptors were amplified or captured by 5' RACE. Sequencing was performed on an Illumina HiSeq 2000. TCRdb reworked the public reads: Q25 trimming with fastp, MiXCR clone assembly, productive beta chains retained. Here each entry gathers all rows of one CDR3 protein and keeps the most common genes and DNA. Present in this sample are about 700,000 distinct CDR3 sequences, over 5% of which were seen just once. Approximately 1.6% of the sample goes to the ten largest clones. Specimen: naive T cells sorted from blood. The cell subset or site label, as the study defines it: cells isolated with a human naive T-cell isolation kit. Receptors were obtained from a man between 18 and 35 years old in good health.

This chain uses TRBV5-1 with TRBJ2-1, with TRBD2 matching 13 bases. This CDR3 contains 16 residues. The V segment lost 3 bases and the J segment 7 bases; nucleotides outside the gene matches: 7. Germline loops: CDR1 SGHRS, CDR2 YFSETQ. The CDR3 reads CASSSPLGLAGNEQFF. The CDR3 coding sequence is TGCGCCAGCAGCTCACCCCTGGGACTAGCGGGAAATGAGCAGTTCTTC.

This clonotype was seen at least ten times. The V gene is TRBV3-1, the J gene TRBJ2-1; 9 nucleotides line up with TRBD2. Per germline, CDR1 LGHDT and CDR2 YNNKEL (reference sequence). With 4 bases clipped from V and 4 bases from J, the junction kept 8 bases outside the gene matches. The CDR3 is 16 residues long. The CDR3 nucleotides are TGTGCCAGCAGCCCTAAGACTAGCGGACCTTACAATGAGCAGTTCTTC. It is translated as CASSPKTSGPYNEQFF.